This entry is about one TCR beta chain. This clonotype was seen ten or more times. It has no known antigen specificity. Base quality data are lacking; no much larger clone is found one base away. Reading the label with the study, this specimen's time point is: longitudinal time-point 1 (baseline). For unsorted PBMC libraries, 2 million PBMCs were used after storage in RNAlater at -80 degrees C until RNA extraction. The multiple sclerosis patients were enrolled in a US clinical protocol that evaluated disease progression with magnetic resonance imaging. Peripheral blood was subjected to Ficoll-Hypaque density gradient centrifugation to isolate PBMCs, which were then cryopreserved in liquid nitrogen. This entry comes from a study of neurological immune-mediated disorders (dated by TCRdb to about 2019). For the study in its entirety: Among the approximately 35 multiple sclerosis patients, roughly 31 had relapsing-remitting MS and 3 had secondary progressive MS. Longitudinal samples, technical triplicates and paired sorted CD4+ and CD8+ T-cell subsets, alongside PBMC samples, were included among the 90 to 130 TCR-beta libraries. Longitudinal HAM/TSP donors and healthy donors each had 3 time-points at intervals of about 3-40 months. Of the 60 to 70 subjects in the cohort, some 15 were HAM/TSP patients, some 35 were multiple sclerosis patients, and some 20 were healthy controls. Using UMI-based sequencing, the study compared peripheral blood TCR-beta repertoires from patients with HTLV-I-associated myelopathy (HAM/TSP), patients with multiple sclerosis, and healthy controls. General findings and caveats noted by the study authors: TCR clonal expansion was highest in HAM/TSP patients and lowest in MS patients, with MS patients falling below even healthy controls. No identical CDR3 amino acid sequences were shared among expanded clones across subjects, suggesting private TCR-beta repertoires in all groups. In a phylogenetic analysis, the repertoires of 18 out of 34 MS patients fell into a single cluster of related CDR3 sequences, pointing to a possible signature at the repertoire level. No association of the MS cluster with clinical or MRI features was observed, and the need for larger cohorts was stated by the authors.

The CDR3 covers 16 residues, taking in both the cysteine and the phenylalanine. Only the CDR3 part of the read is kept: 48 bases, read in frame from the first base. Trimming removed 5 bases from V and 6 bases from J; the gene matches leave 10 bases unexplained. The germline V gene (reference sequence) gives CDR1 as SEHNR and CDR2 as FQNEAQ. To synthesize cDNA, template-switch 5'RACE was performed with a primer carrying a 10-nucleotide random unique molecular identifier so that each TCR transcript was tagged. Every sequencing run covered 15-18 subjects and yielded more than 180 million TCR-beta sequences. The RNeasy kit was used to extract total RNA. The KAPA Real-time Library Amplification kit was used to amplify TCR-beta VDJ regions with primers targeting the TCR constant region and the 5'RACE anchor. Sample indexes and Illumina adaptors were added in a first PCR, and a second PCR then increased library yield. After Ampure bead purification, the TCR product of roughly 650 bp was size-selected on a 2% E-gel SizeSelection system. Before pooling, library quality was checked on a Bioanalyzer, concentration was measured with Qubit, and libraries were quantified with the Kapa Library Quantification kit. An Illumina HiSeq 2500 sequenced the libraries paired-end 2 x 150 bp. To increase sequence diversity, about 25-31% phiX was spiked into each library pool. Per the authors' processing: The quality-filtered reads were processed with the UMI-based MiGEC pipeline, whose error correction step removed more than 80% of the raw TCR sequences. VDJ genes were aligned to IMGT germline references, and clonotypes were defined by unique CDR3 amino acid sequence plus V-J genes. VDJtools evaluated clonal expansion, Shannon diversity and CDR3 relatedness (CalcPairwiseDistances, ClusterSamples); CLCbio workbench built phylogenetic trees. Using coefficient-of-variation modelling across technical triplicates, the study counted a clone as expanded if it had at least 8 unique UMIs. The public reads were run again by TCRdb, first through fastp at Q25 and then through MiXCR, and only productive beta chains were kept. Identical CDR3 proteins give one entry, which carries the most common genes and DNA. TCRdb, rather than the study authors, made the V and J calls. The sample contains around 37,000 distinct CDR3 sequences, 3.2% of them found a single time. The ten biggest clones cover roughly 7.7% of the sample.

This receptor was taken from a woman aged 55-69 years with multiple sclerosis. This receptor chain uses TRBV7-9 and TRBJ2-1, with 10 middle bases fitting TRBD1. The source material was PBMCs. The DNA sequence is as follows: TGTGCCAGCAGCCCTCCCGGGACAGGGGCTCCCAATGAGCAGTTCTTC. This encodes CASSPPGTGAPNEQFF.